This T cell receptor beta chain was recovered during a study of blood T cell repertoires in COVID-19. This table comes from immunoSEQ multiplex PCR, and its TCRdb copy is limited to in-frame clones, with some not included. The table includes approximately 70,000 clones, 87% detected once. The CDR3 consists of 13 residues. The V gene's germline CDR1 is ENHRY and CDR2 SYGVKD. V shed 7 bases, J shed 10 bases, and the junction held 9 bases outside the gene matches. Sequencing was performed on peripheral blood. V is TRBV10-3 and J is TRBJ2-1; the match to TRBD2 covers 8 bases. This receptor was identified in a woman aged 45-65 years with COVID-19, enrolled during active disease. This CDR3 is CAIMGASGWEQFF. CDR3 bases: TGTGCCATCATGGGGGCTAGCGGGTGGGAGCAGTTCTTC.